This T cell receptor beta chain was recorded in a study of early T cells in non-severe SARS-CoV-2 infection. Study as a whole: The sequenced material was bulk RNA from unsorted whole blood, and its chains were unpaired.

In the library, individual cDNA molecules carried attached unique molecular identifiers. Each CDR3 protein gets one entry after TCRdb re-called the 5' RACE reads with MiXCR. This table has some 48,000 distinct CDR3 sequences, 6.2% appearing once. Deletions cut 4 bases from V and 8 bases from J, with 20 bases between. The length of the CDR3 is 15 residues. Germline-derived CDR1 and CDR2 are LGHDT and YNNKEL (reference sequence). This TCR was recovered from an adult who was a healthcare worker with PCR-confirmed SARS-CoV-2 infection or an uninfected control (not recorded which). Source: whole blood, taken at baseline. The chain couples TRBV3-1 to TRBJ1-2; D may be TRBD1 (6 bases). In DNA, the CDR3 is TGTGCCAGCAGCCCCATTGGGGGGGGCAGCTTAGGCTACACCTTC. Its translation is CASSPIGGGSLGYTF.